What follows is one T cell receptor (beta chain) and its context. The germline V gene encodes CDR1 MNHEY and CDR2 SVGAGI. This CDR3 comprises 14 residues. V shed 2 bases and J 3 bases; nucleotides not matched to a gene: 4. This sample is drawn from a study of blood T cell repertoires in COVID-19. Across the study: T cells, B-cell-depleted T cells, or PBMCs supplied cDNA or gDNA.

Data came from immunoSEQ multiplex PCR; TCRdb stores just in-frame clones and leaves some out. The data contain around 280,000 clones, about 90% of them singletons. Participants, roughly 18 to 90 years old, spanned about 26 US areas. Participants were placed into cohorts based on the clinical history they reported. This clonotype was obtained from a woman in her late teens or twenties with acute COVID-19. The sample was PBMCs or T cells enriched from blood (not recorded which). The V call is TRBV6-5, the J call TRBJ2-7; 7 bases agree with TRBD1. The CDR3 spells CASSYRQGDYEQYF. The CDR3 DNA sequence: TGTGCCAGCAGTTACCGACAGGGCGACTACGAGCAGTACTTC.